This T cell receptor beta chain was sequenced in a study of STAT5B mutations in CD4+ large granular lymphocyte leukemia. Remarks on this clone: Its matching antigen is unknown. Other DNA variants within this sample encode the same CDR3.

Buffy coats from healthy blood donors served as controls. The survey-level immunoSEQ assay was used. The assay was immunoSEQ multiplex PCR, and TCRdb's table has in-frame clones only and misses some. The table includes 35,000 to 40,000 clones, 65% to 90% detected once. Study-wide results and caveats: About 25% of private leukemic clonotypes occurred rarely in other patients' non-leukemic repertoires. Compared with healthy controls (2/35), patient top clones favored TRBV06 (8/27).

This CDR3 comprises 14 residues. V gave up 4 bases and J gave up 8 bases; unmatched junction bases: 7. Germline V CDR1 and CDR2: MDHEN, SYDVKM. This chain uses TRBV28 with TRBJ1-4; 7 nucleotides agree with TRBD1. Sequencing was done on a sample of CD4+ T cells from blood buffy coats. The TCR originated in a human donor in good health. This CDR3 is CASSSGGLGEKLFF. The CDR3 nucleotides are TGTGCCAGCAGTTCAGGGGGTTTAGGAGAAAAACTGTTTTTT. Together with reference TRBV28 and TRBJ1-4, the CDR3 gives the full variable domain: DVKVTQSSRYLVKRTGEKVFLECVQDMDHENMFWYRQDPGLGLRLIYFSYDVKMKEKGDIPEGYSVSREKKERFSLILESASTNQTSMYLCASSSGGLGEKLFFGSGTQLSVL.